Shown below are 11 T cell receptor beta chains from a single sample sequenced in a study of early T cells in non-severe SARS-CoV-2 infection. TCRdb called the 5' RACE reads again in MiXCR, with one record for every CDR3 protein. The table shows tens of thousands of distinct CDR3 sequences, with approximately 6% occurring only once. This material consisted of whole blood, taken at baseline. Source of these receptors: an adult who was a healthcare worker with PCR-confirmed SARS-CoV-2 infection or an uninfected control (not recorded which).

The table lists this clonotype with many counts. The chain recombines TRBV12-3 or TRBV12-4 with TRBJ1-4, with 10 bases identical to TRBD1. Losses at the gene ends were 3 bases for V and 8 bases for J; bases not matched to a gene: 3. This CDR3 is built from 14 residues. CDR3 residues: CASSFGTGVEKLFF. The CDR3 DNA follows: TGTGCCAGCAGTTTTGGGACAGGGGTGGAAAAACTGTTTTTT.

The chain is built from TRBV9 and TRBJ2-7, with 9 nucleotides matching TRBD2. Germline lookup yields CDR1 SGDLS and CDR2 YYNGEE. This CDR3 comprises 20 residues. V gave up 0 bases and J gave up 5 bases; unmatched junction bases: 21. CDR3 region: CASSVGRRLAGTTSGDEQYF. Written as DNA, the CDR3 is TGTGCCAGCAGCGTAGGAAGAAGGCTAGCGGGAACAACCTCGGGGGACGAGCAGTACTTC.

This clonotype was seen only a few times. V gene TRBV9 combines with J gene TRBJ2-1; D is uncertain. This CDR3 region has 11 residues. Trimming stripped 0 bases from V and 10 bases from J, with 5 bases between. The V gene's germline CDR1 is SGDLS and CDR2 YYNGEE. The CDR3 DNA reads as TGTGCCAGCAGCGTAGGGCCAGAGCAGTTCTTC. Translation: CASSVGPEQFF.

This clonotype was observed a handful of times. V gene TRBV7-9 combines with J gene TRBJ2-2; D may be TRBD1 (6 bases). Trimming removed 2 bases at V and 5 bases at J, with 18 bases between. The CDR3 loop spans 17 amino acids. Germline values: CDR1 SEHNR, CDR2 FQNEAQ (reference sequence). The CDR3 DNA is TGTGCCAGCAGCTTAAGCCGAGGACAGTCGAGGACCGGGGAGCTGTTTTTT. Translated: CASSLSRGQSRTGELFF.

This clonotype was observed many times. The chain uses TRBV19 and TRBJ2-7; a possible D gene is TRBD1 (5 bases). This CDR3 contains 15 residues. CDR1 is LNHDA, CDR2 SQIVND, per germline (reference sequence). V lost 7 bases to trimming and J lost 4 bases, with 20 bases between them. Here the CDR3 DNA reads TGTGCCAGTACCAGGGAAGCCCTATTCTTTTACGAGCAGTACTTC. Its translation is CASTREALFFYEQYF.

This clonotype was seen repeatedly, ten times or more. The chain links TRBV7-2 to TRBJ2-6; D is perhaps TRBD1 (6 bases). V lost 5 bases and J 3 bases, leaving 11 bases between the germline ends. The CDR3 has 15 amino acids. CDR1 is SGHTA and CDR2 is FQGNSA in the germline V gene. CDR3 coding DNA: TGTGCCAGCAGCCTAAACAGGGTTGGGGCCAACGTCCTGACTTTC. It codes for CASSLNRVGANVLTF.

Comment on this clonotype: A much larger clonotype is one base distant, so this may be a read error. This rearrangement joins TRBV12-3 or TRBV12-4 to TRBJ2-2; D may match TRBD1 or TRBD2 (6 bases each). The CDR3 sequence is 14 residues long. Between the trimmed V and J ends, which lost 3 bases and 5 bases, there was a span of 10 bases. The CDR3, as DNA: TGTGCCAGCAGTTTGACAGGAGGGACCGGGGAGCTGTTTTTT. Translated, it gives CASSLTGGTGELFF.

In its sample, this clonotype was seen many times. The V and J genes are TRBV5-4 and TRBJ2-4, with 10 bases that match TRBD2. J lost 6 bases, V lost 1 base, and 4 bases had no gene match. The germline V gene has CDR1 SGHNT and CDR2 YYREEE (reference sequence). The CDR3 loop spans 15 amino acids. The CDR3 here is CASSLSSGSGNIQYF. Here the CDR3 DNA reads TGTGCCAGCAGCTTGTCTAGCGGGAGCGGAAACATTCAGTACTTC.

This clonotype showed up many times. This sequence joins TRBV6-6 and TRBJ2-7; 10 bases agree with TRBD1. The germline V gene encodes CDR1 MNHNY and CDR2 SVGAGI (reference sequence). There are 14 residues in the CDR3. Losses at the gene ends were 7 bases for V and 4 bases for J; bases not matched to a gene: 7. The CDR3 reads CASTGTGDPYEQYF. DNA for the CDR3: TGTGCCAGCACCGGGACAGGGGATCCATACGAGCAGTACTTC.

This clonotype has at least ten counts. V usage is TRBV10-3 and J usage is TRBJ1-1, with a possible D match to TRBD1 (6 bases). V lost 2 bases, J lost 4 bases, and 11 bases lay in between. The CDR3 has 14 residues. CDR1 ENHRY and CDR2 SYGVKD come from the germline V gene. CDR3 protein: CAISETGYSTEAFF. The CDR3 DNA reads as TGTGCCATCAGTGAGACAGGGTATAGCACTGAAGCTTTCTTT.

This clonotype was counted many times. The V call is TRBV6-5, the J call TRBJ1-2; possible D gene TRBD1, 5 bases. This CDR3 is 14 amino acids long. V dropped 2 bases and J dropped 4 bases, with 11 bases sitting between them. Germline V CDR1 and CDR2: MNHEY, SVGAGI. The CDR3: CASSYQGLGYGYTF. Here the CDR3 DNA reads TGTGCCAGCAGTTACCAGGGATTGGGCTATGGCTACACCTTC.